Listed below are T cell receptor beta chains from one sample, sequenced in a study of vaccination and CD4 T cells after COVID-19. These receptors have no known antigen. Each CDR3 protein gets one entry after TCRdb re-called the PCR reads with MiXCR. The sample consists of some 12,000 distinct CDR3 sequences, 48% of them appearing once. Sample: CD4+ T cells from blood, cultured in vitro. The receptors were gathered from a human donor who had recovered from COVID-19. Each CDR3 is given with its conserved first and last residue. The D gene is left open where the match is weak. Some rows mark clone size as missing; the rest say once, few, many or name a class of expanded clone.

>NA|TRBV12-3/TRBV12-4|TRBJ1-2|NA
TGTGCCAGCACCCGCGGTGTGGCGGTGGGCTACACCTTC
CASTRGVAVGYTF
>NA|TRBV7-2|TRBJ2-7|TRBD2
TGTGCCAGCAGCCAGTGGGGGGGGTATAGCGACGAGCAGTACTTC
CASSQWGGYSDEQYF
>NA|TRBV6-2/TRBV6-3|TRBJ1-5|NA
TGTGCCAGCAGGTCTACAGGCCTGAATCAGCCCCAGCATTTT
CASRSTGLNQPQHF
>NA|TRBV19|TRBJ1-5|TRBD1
TGTGCCAGTAGTAAGGGACAGGGAATCCCTTATAGCAATCAGCCCCAGCATTTT
CASSKGQGIPYSNQPQHF
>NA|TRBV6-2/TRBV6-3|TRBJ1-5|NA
TGTGCCAGCACCCTCCCGTTAATCCCGGGCAGGGAGAAGCAGCCCCAGCATTTT
CASTLPLIPGREKQPQHF
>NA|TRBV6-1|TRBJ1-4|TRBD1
TGTGCCAGCAGTAGACAGGGTAAAAGCTCAACTAATGAAAAACTGTTTTTT
CASSRQGKSSTNEKLFF
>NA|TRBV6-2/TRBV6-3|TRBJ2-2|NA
TGTGCCAGCAGTTACTTTACAAGTAACACCGGGGAGCTGTTTTTT
CASSYFTSNTGELFF
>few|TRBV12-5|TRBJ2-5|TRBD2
TGTGCTAGCCGGGGGGAACCTCAAGAGACCCAGTACTTC
CASRGEPQETQYF
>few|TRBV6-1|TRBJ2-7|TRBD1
TGTGCCAGCAGTGCAACAGGGGTGGCCTACGAGCAGTACTTC
CASSATGVAYEQYF
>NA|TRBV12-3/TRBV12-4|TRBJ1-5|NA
TGTGCCAGCAGTTTTGGGGGGGGCCCCGATCAGCCCCAGCATTTT
CASSFGGGPDQPQHF
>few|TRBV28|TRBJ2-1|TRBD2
TGTGCCAGCAACCCAGGGGCTATAGCGGGAGGGAAGAATGAGCAGTTCTTC
CASNPGAIAGGKNEQFF
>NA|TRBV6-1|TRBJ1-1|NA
TGTGCCAGCAAGGTTGAGTTGAACACTGAAGCTTTCTTT
CASKVELNTEAFF
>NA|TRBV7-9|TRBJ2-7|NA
TGTGCCAGCAGCTTAGAGGGGGGGACTAAAGAGCAGTACTTC
CASSLEGGTKEQYF
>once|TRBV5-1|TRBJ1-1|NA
TGCGCCAGCAGCTTCAACGGCGGTAGTAACACTGAAGCTTTCTTT
CASSFNGGSNTEAFF
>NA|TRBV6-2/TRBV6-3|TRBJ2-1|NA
TGTGCCAGCTTGAGGGCGGGGCTGGATGAGCAGTTCTTC
CASLRAGLDEQFF
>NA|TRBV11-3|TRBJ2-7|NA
TGTGCCAGCAGCTTAGAAGGTACCATTACAGAGCAGTACTTC
CASSLEGTITEQYF